A single T cell receptor (beta chain) is shown here with its context. The antigen it recognizes is unknown. Per-nucleotide qualities are absent, and no much larger clonotype sits a single base away. TCRbeta CDR3 regions were amplified from genomic DNA by means of the immunoSEQ Assay, a bias-controlled multiplex PCR. As for the authors' bioinformatics: Within the assay, amplification of reference gene primers was used to estimate how many nucleated cells each sample contained. Sequence reads were collapsed and filtered to measure the absolute abundance of every unique TCRbeta CDR3 rearrangement. For each sample, productive Simpson clonality was calculated by taking the square root of Simpson's diversity index across productive rearrangements. What TCRdb holds here is the immuneACCESS table cut down to in-frame rearrangements. Part of the clones is not present; checked against another copy, under half of the missing clones reflect an unresolved V gene, and the others are unexplained. Clone size and V and J calls were adopted from that table, with D and trimming inferred from the DNA. Recorded for this sample are 210,000 or so clones; 88% of them occurred a single time. Roughly 2.5% of the sample goes to the ten largest clones.

This sample stems from a study of blood T cell repertoires in COVID-19 (dated by TCRdb to 2020 to 2022). About the study as a whole: Collaborator samples came from the United States, Italy and Spain and covered acute and convalescent phases of COVID-19. The material from the prospective study consisted of cDNA or gDNA derived from T cells, B-cell-depleted T cells, or PBMCs. Deeply sampled blood TCRbeta repertoires from subjects exposed to, actively infected with, or recovered from COVID-19 were included in the dataset. A freely available public database, intended as a resource for researchers studying the immune response to SARS-CoV-2, is where the repertoires were released. The samples were drawn from two sources: the first 160 participants of the ongoing ImmuneRACE study, and some 1,300 subjects contributed by 6 global collaborators. Nearly every sample came with metadata listing a de-identified subject ID, COVID-19 status, age in years and sex. Where available, HLA class I and class II types were taken from metadata supplied by the sample provider and were not determined by assay-based typing. General conclusions and limits of the study: The quantity of clinical and demographic metadata differed by source and by participant and was supplied without curation.

CDR1 and CDR2 were assigned from the germline V gene (reference sequence) as LNHDA and SQIVND. From the cysteine up to the phenylalanine, the CDR3 has a length of 14 residues. The retained sequence is limited to the CDR3, 42 bases, with the frame set at the first base. A distance of 13 bases separates the germline ends of V and J, which lose 8 bases and 0 bases respectively. Each collaborating institution followed its own protocols to collect whole blood in K2EDTA tubes. Collaborator samples were shipped for TCRbeta analysis as frozen whole blood, isolated PBMCs, or DNA extracted from either sample type.

The sequenced material came from peripheral blood. The sequence derives from a woman in her sixties with acute or convalescent COVID-19. The receptor chain draws on TRBV19 and TRBJ1-2; the D region possibly corresponds to TRBD1 (5 bases align). The base sequence is TGTGCCAGTTCGGTGTTACAGGCTAACTATGGCTACACCTTC. Its coded protein is CASSVLQANYGYTF.